Each of the 27 T cell receptor beta chains below was sequenced from the same sample in a study of shared clonotypes between healthy human individuals. Generated by immunoSEQ multiplex PCR, the TCRdb table keeps only in-frame clones and is missing some. The sample lists about 1 million clones, 65% to 75% occurring once. The source material was memory CD4+ T cells sorted from blood. Documented subset: CD45RA-negative fraction. The origin of the receptors is a man between 18 and 35 years old in good health.

The gene calls are TRBV5-1 and TRBJ2-7; 7 bases map to TRBD2. Trimming cost V 9 bases and J 1 base; bases outside gene matches: 10. The CDR3 is 14 amino acids. Germline V gene data show CDR1 as SGHRS and CDR2 as YFSETQ. The CDR3 sequence: CATSPGGSSYEQYF. Written as DNA, the CDR3 is TGCGCCACCTCCCCGGGCGGGAGTTCCTACGAGCAGTACTTC.

This clone was recorded a few times. CDR3 DNA sequence: TGTGCCACCAGCACTGGGACAGCACGGAACACTGAAGCTTTCTTT. Its translation is CATSTGTARNTEAFF. The gene calls are TRBV15 and TRBJ1-1; 7 bases are shared with TRBD1. V lost 4 bases, J lost 1 base, and 6 bases stayed unmatched. Germline V gives CDR1 LNHNV, CDR2 YYDKDF (reference sequence). The CDR3 is 15 residues long.

This clone was detected only once. The chain uses TRBV30 and TRBJ2-2; the D is unclear. Deletions cut 5 bases from V and 4 bases from J, with 14 bases between. CDR1 is GTSNPN, CDR2 SVGIG, per germline (reference sequence). The CDR3 has 14 residues. This CDR3 reads CAWGSGHPTGELFF. CDR3 nucleotides: TGTGCCTGGGGAAGTGGGCACCCCACCGGGGAGCTGTTTTTT.

The chain employs TRBV4-1 and TRBJ1-6, with D perhaps TRBD1 (5 bases). Germline CDR1 reads MGHRA; CDR2 reads YSYEKL. The CDR3 is 17 amino acids. The germline V and J ends were trimmed by 0 bases and 9 bases, with 18 bases remaining between them. The CDR3 loop reads CASSQDEWAGSASPLHF. The CDR3 DNA sequence: TGCGCCAGCAGCCAAGATGAGTGGGCAGGGTCGGCTTCACCCCTCCACTTT.

The chain uses TRBV27 and TRBJ1-1; D is unresolved. Germline CDR1 reads MNHEY; CDR2 reads SMNVEV (reference sequence). The CDR3 covers 17 residues. Trimming cost V 6 bases and J 0 bases, with 20 bases left between them. Here the CDR3 reads CASSLLGRRFMNTEAFF. In nucleotides, the CDR3 is TGTGCCAGCAGCCTGCTGGGCCGAAGATTTATGAACACTGAAGCTTTCTTT.

The chain recombines TRBV2 with TRBJ2-4; D not certain. This CDR3 is 15 amino acids long. Germline values: CDR1 SNHLY, CDR2 FYNNEI. The V gene lost 1 base and the J gene lost 0 bases, with 7 bases spanning the gap. The CDR3 reads CASSEGGVAKNIQYF. Written as DNA, the CDR3 is TGTGCCAGCAGTGAAGGTGGGGTAGCCAAAAACATTCAGTACTTC.

The genes are TRBV6-6 and TRBJ1-1; tentatively, D is TRBD1 (5 bases). The V gene lost 8 bases and the J gene lost 5 bases, with 15 bases spanning the gap. The length of the CDR3 is 13 residues. Germline assignment: CDR1 MNHNY and CDR2 SVGAGI (reference sequence). Here the CDR3 reads CASRGDQSTEAFF. CDR3 bases: TGTGCCAGCCGAGGGGACCAGAGTACTGAAGCTTTCTTT.

The V gene is TRBV7-8, the J gene TRBJ2-7, with unresolved D. Germline CDR1 SGHVS, CDR2 FQNEAQ. The CDR3 contains 14 residues. Trimming cost V 5 bases and J 0 bases, with 11 bases left between them. The DNA of the CDR3 is TGTGCCAGCAGCCCCCAACAGAGCTCCTACGAGCAGTACTTC. This encodes CASSPQQSSYEQYF.

The rearrangement joins TRBV5-1 to TRBJ2-1; D possibly matches TRBD1 or TRBD2 (6 bases each). This CDR3 spans 16 amino acids. From germline, CDR1 is SGHRS and CDR2 YFSETQ. Trimming took off 4 bases at V and 6 bases at J, with 20 bases between the two ends. CDR3 loop: CASSEQGGKLGNEQFF. The DNA for the CDR3 is TGCGCCAGCAGCGAACAAGGGGGGAAACTGGGCAATGAGCAGTTCTTC.

V and J are TRBV5-1 and TRBJ2-2; D is uncertain. Trimming cost V 0 bases and J 6 bases, with 21 bases left between them. CDR3 length: 18 amino acids. Germline V gene data show CDR1 as SGHRS and CDR2 as YFSETQ. The CDR3: CASSLEKRRGLTAGELFF. The DNA of the CDR3 is TGCGCCAGCAGCTTGGAAAAACGACGAGGATTAACTGCCGGGGAGCTGTTTTTT.

This clone has more than one count but fewer than ten. Here the CDR3 reads CASSPGRHNTEAFF. Here the CDR3 DNA reads TGTGCCAGCAGTCCGGGGCGTCATAACACTGAAGCTTTCTTT. The chain couples TRBV6-1 to TRBJ1-1; D is perhaps TRBD1 (5 bases). The CDR3 runs 14 residues. Trimming took off 5 bases at V and 2 bases at J, with 12 bases between the two ends. CDR1 and CDR2 from the germline V gene are MNHNS and SASEGT.

This clone was seen only a few times. The V and J genes are TRBV5-1 and TRBJ1-5, with D perhaps TRBD1 (6 bases). Germline CDR1 SGHRS, CDR2 YFSETQ. CDR3 size: 15 residues. With 0 bases removed from V and 6 bases from J, the gap between germline ends came to 13 bases. The CDR3 here is CASSLAGGPGQPQHF. The CDR3 DNA reads as TGCGCCAGCAGCTTGGCTGGGGGGCCTGGTCAGCCCCAGCATTTT.

The rearrangement joins TRBV5-1 to TRBJ2-5, with 8 positions matching TRBD2. Germline V gene data show CDR1 as SGHRS and CDR2 as YFSETQ. This CDR3 is 16 amino acids long. The V segment lost 7 bases and the J segment 1 base; nucleotides outside the gene matches: 12. The CDR3 region is CASSVGGVSIQETQYF. CDR3 DNA sequence: TGCGCCAGCTCGGTCGGGGGGGTCTCTATCCAAGAGACCCAGTACTTC.

The sample holds many counts of this clone. The CDR3 region has the DNA TGCAGTGCCGCGCTTGAGTACGAGCAGTACTTC. It yields the protein CSAALEYEQYF. J is TRBJ2-7 and V is TRBV20-1; D gene uncertain. Trimming removed 6 bases at V and 4 bases at J, with 10 bases between. Germline V gene sequence: CDR1 DFQATT, CDR2 SNEGSKA (reference sequence). This CDR3 is 11 amino acids long.

The chain uses TRBV5-1 and TRBJ1-1; 8 bases match TRBD1. The V gene's germline CDR1 is SGHRS and CDR2 YFSETQ. This CDR3 is 14 amino acids long. V trimming: 5 bases; J trimming: 4 bases; junction bases outside the gene matches: 7. DNA of the CDR3: TGCGCCAGCAGAGGACAGGGCATTAGCACTGAAGCTTTCTTT. Residues: CASRGQGISTEAFF. Full variable domain (rest looked up from reference TRBV5-1 and TRBJ1-1): KAGVTQTPRYLIKTRGQQVTLSCSPISGHRSVSWYQQTPGQGLQFLFEYFSETQRNKGNFPGRFSGRQFSNSRSEMNVSTLELGDSALYLCASRGQGISTEAFFGQGTRLTVV.

J is TRBJ1-3 and V is TRBV2; no reliable D call. The germline V and J ends were trimmed by 1 base and 11 bases, with 12 bases remaining between them. In germline, CDR1 is SNHLY, CDR2 FYNNEI. The CDR3 consists of 13 residues. The CDR3 is CASSEGEKGSIYF. Written as DNA, the CDR3 is TGTGCCAGCAGTGAAGGGGAGAAGGGTTCCATATATTTT.

The chain links TRBV27 to TRBJ2-5; D might be TRBD1 or TRBD2, each matching 6 bases. The CDR3 spans 13 residues. V lost 8 bases to trimming and J lost 4 bases, with 14 bases between them. Germline V gene data show CDR1 as MNHEY and CDR2 as SMNVEV (reference sequence). The CDR3 loop is CASSDWGAETQYF. The DNA of the CDR3 is TGTGCCAGCTCCGATTGGGGGGCAGAGACCCAGTACTTC.

The chain combines TRBV5-5 with TRBJ2-1; 11 positions match TRBD2. The J segment lost 8 bases and the V segment lost 1 base, leaving 8 bases of the junction unmatched. The CDR3 consists of 16 residues. Germline CDR1 is SGHKS and CDR2 is YYEKEE (reference sequence). The CDR3 is CASSLRTSGSRDEQFF. As DNA, the CDR3 is TGTGCCAGCAGCTTGAGGACTAGCGGGTCCCGCGATGAGCAGTTCTTC.

The chain carries TRBV10-1 and TRBJ2-5; D ambiguous. The CDR3 contains 13 residues. Germline V gene data show CDR1 as WNHNN and CDR2 as SYGVQD (reference sequence). The V end was cut by 2 bases, the J end by 1 base, with 5 bases between. This chain's CDR3 is CASSEGSQETQYF. DNA for the CDR3: TGCGCCAGCAGTGAGGGCTCCCAAGAGACCCAGTACTTC.

The chain recombines TRBV20-1 with TRBJ1-2, with D possibly TRBD1 on 5 matching bases. Germline assignment: CDR1 DFQATT and CDR2 SNEGSKA (reference sequence). V lost 4 bases, J lost 3 bases, and 6 bases lay in between. The CDR3 is 11 residues long. CDR3 in DNA: TGCAGTGCTACCAGGGACTATGGCTACACCTTC. As protein: CSATRDYGYTF.

The V and J genes are TRBV7-6 and TRBJ2-7; D might be TRBD1 or TRBD2, each matching 6 bases. The CDR3 is 14 amino acids. V was pared by 1 base and J by 5 bases, with 12 bases between. Germline CDR1 is SGHVS and CDR2 is FNYEAQ. CDR3 protein: CASSLERGGNEQYF. The CDR3 DNA follows: TGTGCCAGCAGCTTAGAACGAGGGGGGAACGAGCAGTACTTC.

This clone was detected only a few times. V is TRBV29-1 and J is TRBJ2-1; D perhaps matches TRBD1 (6 bases). Germline loops: CDR1 SQVTM, CDR2 ANQGSEA. The CDR3 extends over 14 amino acids. The germline V and J ends were trimmed by 4 bases and 2 bases, with 12 bases remaining between them. The CDR3 nucleotides read TGCAGCGTTGGGGTGGGGGCGGCCTACAATGAGCAGTTCTTC. Protein sequence: CSVGVGAAYNEQFF.

The chain couples TRBV10-2 to TRBJ1-4; D unclear. V was cut by 7 bases and J by 1 base, with 7 bases left in between. The CDR3 is made up of 13 amino acids. CDR1 and CDR2 from the germline V gene are WSHSY and SAAADI. The CDR3 sequence is CASMALTNEKLFF. The DNA of the CDR3 is TGCGCCAGCATGGCCCTAACTAATGAAAAACTGTTTTTT.

The rearrangement links TRBV4-3 to TRBJ1-4, with D possibly TRBD1 on 5 matching bases. V dropped 0 bases and J dropped 3 bases, with 8 bases sitting between them. The germline gives CDR1 LGHNA, CDR2 YSLEER. CDR3 length equals 15 residues. The CDR3 DNA is TGCGCCAGCAGCCAAGATCAGGGTCCTAATGAAAAACTGTTTTTT. It codes for CASSQDQGPNEKLFF.

The V gene is TRBV10-3, the J gene TRBJ1-5, with D unresolved. Germline values: CDR1 ENHRY, CDR2 SYGVKD. Between the trimmed V and J ends, which lost 0 bases and 6 bases, there was a span of 3 bases. There are 12 residues in the CDR3. CDR3 bases: TGTGCCATCAGTGAGTCTTCTCAGCCCCAGCATTTT. This codes for CAISESSQPQHF.

This chain joins TRBV27 and TRBJ1-1; D is uncertain. Germline V lookup: CDR1 MNHEY, CDR2 SMNVEV (reference sequence). This CDR3 comprises 14 residues. The ends were cut back, 3 bases at V and 1 base at J, with 9 bases in the middle. The CDR3 region has the DNA TGTGCCAGCAGTTTTAGCAGGTCGAACACTGAAGCTTTCTTT. Encoded protein: CASSFSRSNTEAFF.

A note on this clone: This sample includes further DNA sequences coding for the same CDR3. The rearrangement joins TRBV7-9 to TRBJ1-2; D uncertain. V was clipped by 5 bases and J by 3 bases, with 13 bases between them. Germline V gives CDR1 SEHNR, CDR2 FQNEAQ (reference sequence). The CDR3 contains 14 residues. CDR3 nucleotide sequence: TGTGCCAGCAGCCCCCGAGGTGGAGACTATGGCTACACCTTC. It specifies CASSPRGGDYGYTF.